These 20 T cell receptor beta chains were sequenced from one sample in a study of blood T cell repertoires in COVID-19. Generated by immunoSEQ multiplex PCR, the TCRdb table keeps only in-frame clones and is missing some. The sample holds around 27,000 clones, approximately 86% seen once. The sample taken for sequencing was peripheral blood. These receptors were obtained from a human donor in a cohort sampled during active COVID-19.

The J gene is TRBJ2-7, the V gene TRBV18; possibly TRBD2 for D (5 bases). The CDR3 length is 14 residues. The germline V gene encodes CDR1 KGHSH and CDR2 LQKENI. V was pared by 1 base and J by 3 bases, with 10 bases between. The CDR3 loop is CASSPLDFGYEQYF. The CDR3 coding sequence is TGTGCCAGCTCACCACTGGACTTTGGCTACGAGCAGTACTTC.

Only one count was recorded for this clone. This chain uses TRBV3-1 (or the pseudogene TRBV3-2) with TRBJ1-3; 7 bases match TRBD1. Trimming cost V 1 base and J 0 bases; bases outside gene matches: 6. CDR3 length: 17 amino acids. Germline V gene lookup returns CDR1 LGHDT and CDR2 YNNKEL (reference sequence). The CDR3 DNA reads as TGTGCCAGCAGCCAAGGGATGGGACAGCACTCTGGAAACACCATATATTTT. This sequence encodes CASSQGMGQHSGNTIYF.

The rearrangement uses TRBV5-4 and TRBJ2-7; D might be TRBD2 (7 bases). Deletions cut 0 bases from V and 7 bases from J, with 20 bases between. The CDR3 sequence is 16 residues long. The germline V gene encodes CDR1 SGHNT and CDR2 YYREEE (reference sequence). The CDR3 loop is CASSLAEGGPLREQYF. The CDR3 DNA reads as TGTGCCAGCAGCTTGGCCGAGGGGGGGCCCCTCCGTGAGCAGTACTTC.

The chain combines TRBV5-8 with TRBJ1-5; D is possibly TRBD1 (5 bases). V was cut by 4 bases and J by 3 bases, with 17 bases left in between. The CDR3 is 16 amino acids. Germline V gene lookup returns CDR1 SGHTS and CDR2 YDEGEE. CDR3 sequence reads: CASSLPSGGFNQPQHF. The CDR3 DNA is TGTGCCAGCAGCCTCCCCTCGGGGGGTTTCAATCAGCCCCAGCATTTT.

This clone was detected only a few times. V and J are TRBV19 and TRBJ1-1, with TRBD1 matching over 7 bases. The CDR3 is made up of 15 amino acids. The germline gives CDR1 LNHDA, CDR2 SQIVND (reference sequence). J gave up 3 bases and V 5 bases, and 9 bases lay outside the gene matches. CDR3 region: CASSLTGDIDTEAFF. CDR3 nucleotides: TGTGCCAGTAGTCTCACAGGGGATATCGACACTGAAGCTTTCTTT.

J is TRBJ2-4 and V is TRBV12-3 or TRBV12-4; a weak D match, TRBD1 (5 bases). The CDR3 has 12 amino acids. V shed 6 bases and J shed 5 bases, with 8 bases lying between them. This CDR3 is CASSRAENIQYF. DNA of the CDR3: TGTGCCAGCAGCAGGGCCGAAAACATTCAGTACTTC.

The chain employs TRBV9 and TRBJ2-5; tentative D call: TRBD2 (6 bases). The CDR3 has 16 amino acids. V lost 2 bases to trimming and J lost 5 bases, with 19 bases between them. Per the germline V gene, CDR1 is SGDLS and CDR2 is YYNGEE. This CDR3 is CASSVGVGGMGETQYF. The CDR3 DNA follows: TGTGCCAGCAGCGTTGGCGTTGGAGGGATGGGGGAGACCCAGTACTTC.

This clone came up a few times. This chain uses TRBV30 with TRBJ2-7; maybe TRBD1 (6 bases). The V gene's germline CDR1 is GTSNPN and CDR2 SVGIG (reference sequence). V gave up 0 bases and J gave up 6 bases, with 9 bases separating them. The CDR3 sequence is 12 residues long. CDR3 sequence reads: CAWSVRGGEQYF. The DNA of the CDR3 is TGTGCCTGGAGTGTACGAGGGGGCGAGCAGTACTTC.

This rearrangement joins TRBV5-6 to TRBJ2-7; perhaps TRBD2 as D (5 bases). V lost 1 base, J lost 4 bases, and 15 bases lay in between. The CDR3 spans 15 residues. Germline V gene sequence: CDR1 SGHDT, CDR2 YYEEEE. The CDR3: CASSLPGLGQYEQYF. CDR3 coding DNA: TGTGCCAGCAGCTTGCCCGGACTTGGCCAGTACGAGCAGTACTTC.

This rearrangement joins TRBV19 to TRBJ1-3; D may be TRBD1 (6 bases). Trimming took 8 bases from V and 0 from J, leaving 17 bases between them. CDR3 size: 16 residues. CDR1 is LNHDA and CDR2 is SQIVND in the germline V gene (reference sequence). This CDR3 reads CASANSATGSGNTIYF. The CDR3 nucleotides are TGTGCCAGTGCCAACAGTGCGACAGGCTCTGGAAACACCATATATTTT.

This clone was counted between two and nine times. DNA of the CDR3: TGTGCCTGGAGTCCTTCTCGCGAGCAGTACTTC. Protein sequence: CAWSPSREQYF. The chain links TRBV30 to TRBJ2-7, with D unresolved. The CDR3 runs 11 residues. Trimming cost V 2 bases and J 6 bases, with 8 bases left between them. CDR1 is GTSNPN and CDR2 is SVGIG in the germline V gene (reference sequence). Complete variable domain (other parts from reference TRBV30 and TRBJ2-7): SQTIHQWPATLVQPVGSPLSLECTVEGTSNPNLYWYRQAAGRGLQLLFYSVGIGQISSEVPQNLSASRPQDRQFILSSKKLLLSDSGFYLCAWSPSREQYFGPGTRLTVT.

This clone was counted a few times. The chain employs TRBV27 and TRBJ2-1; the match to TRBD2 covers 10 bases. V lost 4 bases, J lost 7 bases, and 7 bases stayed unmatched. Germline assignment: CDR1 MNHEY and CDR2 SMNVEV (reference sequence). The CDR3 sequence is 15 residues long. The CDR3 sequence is CASSSQAGGPNEQFF. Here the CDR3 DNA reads TGTGCCAGCAGTTCCCAAGCGGGGGGGCCTAATGAGCAGTTCTTC.

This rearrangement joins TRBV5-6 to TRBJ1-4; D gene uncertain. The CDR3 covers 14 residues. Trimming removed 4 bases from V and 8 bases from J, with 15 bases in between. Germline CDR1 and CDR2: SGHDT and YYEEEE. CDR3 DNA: TGTGCCAGCAGCGCCCCGGGAACGGGGGAAAAACTGTTTTTT. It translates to CASSAPGTGEKLFF.

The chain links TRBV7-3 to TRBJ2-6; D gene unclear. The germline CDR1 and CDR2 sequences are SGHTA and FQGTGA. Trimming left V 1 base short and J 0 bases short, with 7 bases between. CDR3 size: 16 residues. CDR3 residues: CASSLRSGSGANVLTF. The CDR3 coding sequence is TGTGCCAGCAGCTTAAGGTCGGGCTCTGGGGCCAACGTCCTGACTTTC.

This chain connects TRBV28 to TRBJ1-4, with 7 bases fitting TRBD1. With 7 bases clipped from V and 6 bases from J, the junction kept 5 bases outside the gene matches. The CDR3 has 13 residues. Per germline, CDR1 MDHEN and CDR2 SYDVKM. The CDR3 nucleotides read TGTGCCAGCACCCTTGACAGGGATGAAAAACTGTTTTTT. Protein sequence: CASTLDRDEKLFF.

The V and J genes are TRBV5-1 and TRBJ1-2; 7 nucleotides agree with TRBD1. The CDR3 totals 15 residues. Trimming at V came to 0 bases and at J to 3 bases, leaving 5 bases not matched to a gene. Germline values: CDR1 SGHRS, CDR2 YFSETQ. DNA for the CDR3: TGCGCCAGCAGCTTGGTTCAGGGGGACGACTATGGCTACACCTTC. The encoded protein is CASSLVQGDDYGYTF.

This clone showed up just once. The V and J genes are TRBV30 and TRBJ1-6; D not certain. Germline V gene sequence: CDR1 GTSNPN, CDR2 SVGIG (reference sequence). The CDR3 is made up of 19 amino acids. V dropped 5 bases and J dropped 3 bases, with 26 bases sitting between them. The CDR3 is CAWAANGVGRPVYNSPLHF. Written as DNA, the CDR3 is TGTGCCTGGGCCGCTAATGGTGTGGGGAGGCCCGTCTATAATTCACCCCTCCACTTT.

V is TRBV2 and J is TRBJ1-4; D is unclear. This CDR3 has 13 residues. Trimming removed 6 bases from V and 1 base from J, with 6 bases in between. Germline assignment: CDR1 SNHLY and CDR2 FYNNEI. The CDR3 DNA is TGTGCCAGCAGACTTAGAACTAATGAAAAACTGTTTTTT. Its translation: CASRLRTNEKLFF. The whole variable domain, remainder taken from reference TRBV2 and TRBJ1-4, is EPEVTQTPSHQVTQMGQEVILRCVPISNHLYFYWYRQILGQKVEFLVSFYNNEISEKSEIFDDQFSVERPDGSNFTLKIRSTKLEDSAMYFCASRLRTNEKLFFGSGTQLSVL.

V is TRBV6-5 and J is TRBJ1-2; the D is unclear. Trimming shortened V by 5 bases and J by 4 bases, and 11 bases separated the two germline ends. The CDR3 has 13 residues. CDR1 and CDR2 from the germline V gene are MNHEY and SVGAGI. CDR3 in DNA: TGTGCCAGCAGTCCCAGGATCTCCTATGGCTACACCTTC. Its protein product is CASSPRISYGYTF.

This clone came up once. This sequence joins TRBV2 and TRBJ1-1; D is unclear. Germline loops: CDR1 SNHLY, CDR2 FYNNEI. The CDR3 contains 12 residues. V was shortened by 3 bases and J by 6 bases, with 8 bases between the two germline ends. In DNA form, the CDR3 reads TGTGCCAGCAGTGATCAGTTGGCTGAAGCTTTCTTT. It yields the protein CASSDQLAEAFF.